The 21 T cell receptor beta chains presented below share a single source sample, sequenced in a study of cytomegalovirus exposure and HLA in healthy donors. TCRdb's copy holds only in-frame clones and misses some; the assay was immunoSEQ multiplex PCR. This table holds fewer than 120,000 clones, roughly nine tenths found once. Sequencing was carried out using PBMCs. The receptor set was obtained from a woman aged 18-30 years in good health and CMV-seronegative.

This chain joins TRBV19 and TRBJ2-7, with D possibly matching TRBD2 (5 bases). The CDR3 runs 13 residues. V was shortened by 7 bases and J by 7 bases, with 17 bases between the two germline ends. Germline V gene data show CDR1 as LNHDA and CDR2 as SQIVND (reference sequence). In DNA, the CDR3 is TGTGCCAGTAAAGACGCTCCAGGCGGGGAGCAGTACTTC. It is translated as CASKDAPGGEQYF.

The genes are TRBV19 and TRBJ2-7; 8 bases fit TRBD2. The V gene's germline CDR1 is LNHDA and CDR2 SQIVND (reference sequence). The CDR3 consists of 15 residues. The J segment lost 2 bases and the V segment lost 1 base, leaving 4 bases of the junction unmatched. This CDR3 is CASSIVLAATYEQYF. The CDR3 DNA sequence: TGTGCCAGTAGTATAGTACTAGCGGCTACCTACGAGCAGTACTTC.

J is TRBJ2-1 and V is TRBV4-2; 8 bases match TRBD1. The germline CDR1 and CDR2 sequences are LGHNA and YNFKEQ. V shed 0 bases and J 8 bases; nucleotides not matched to a gene: 12. The CDR3 contains 17 residues. CDR3 bases: TGTGCCAGCAGCCAAGATCGTTCGGGACAGGCAAGAGATGAGCAGTTCTTC. This encodes CASSQDRSGQARDEQFF.

This sequence joins TRBV30 and TRBJ1-5; TRBD1 might be the D (5 bases). Trimming removed 0 bases at V and 0 bases at J, with 12 bases between. Germline CDR1 reads GTSNPN; CDR2 reads SVGIG (reference sequence). There are 16 residues in the CDR3. The CDR3 sequence: CAWSVGGIYSNQPQHF. DNA for the CDR3: TGTGCCTGGAGTGTCGGGGGAATTTATAGCAATCAGCCCCAGCATTTT. The whole variable domain, remainder taken from reference TRBV30 and TRBJ1-5, is SQTIHQWPATLVQPVGSPLSLECTVEGTSNPNLYWYRQAAGRGLQLLFYSVGIGQISSEVPQNLSASRPQDRQFILSSKKLLLSDSGFYLCAWSVGGIYSNQPQHFGDGTRLSIL.

J is TRBJ1-4 and V is TRBV5-1, with 9 nucleotides matching TRBD1. V trimming: 7 bases; J trimming: 6 bases; junction bases outside the gene matches: 10. The CDR3 extends over 15 amino acids. Looked up from germline, CDR1 is SGHRS and CDR2 is YFSETQ. CDR3 bases: TGCGCCAGCGGCATTACAGGGGGCCTAGATGAAAAACTGTTTTTT. Translating it yields CASGITGGLDEKLFF. Full variable domain (missing parts from reference TRBV5-1 and TRBJ1-4): KAGVTQTPRYLIKTRGQQVTLSCSPISGHRSVSWYQQTPGQGLQFLFEYFSETQRNKGNFPGRFSGRQFSNSRSEMNVSTLELGDSALYLCASGITGGLDEKLFFGSGTQLSVL.

The chain recombines TRBV5-1 with TRBJ2-5; 7 bases map to TRBD1. V shed 5 bases, J shed 1 base, and the junction held 2 bases outside the gene matches. This CDR3 spans 13 amino acids. From germline, CDR1 is SGHRS and CDR2 YFSETQ. In DNA form, the CDR3 reads TGCGCCAGCAGGACAGGGCTCCAAGAGACCCAGTACTTC. It encodes CASRTGLQETQYF.

Regarding this clone: Other DNA sequences in this specimen translate into the identical CDR3. V and J are TRBV25-1 and TRBJ2-1; 9 bases align to TRBD2. This CDR3 contains 15 residues. Germline V gives CDR1 MGHDK, CDR2 SYGVNS. J gave up 6 bases and V 3 bases, and 6 bases lay outside the gene matches. In DNA, the CDR3 is TGTGCCAGCAGTGACAGCGGGAGGCCCCTCAATGAGCAGTTCTTC. It translates to CASSDSGRPLNEQFF.

The chain joins TRBV4-3 to TRBJ2-1; 11 bases line up with TRBD2. The germline CDR1 and CDR2 sequences are LGHNA and YSLEER. The CDR3 extends over 15 amino acids. V lost 4 bases to trimming and J lost 10 bases; unmatched junction nucleotides: 9. The CDR3 bases are TGCGCCAGCAGCCGCGCGGGACTAGCGGCGGGGGAGCAGTTCTTC. Translating it yields CASSRAGLAAGEQFF.

There are a few counts of this clone. V and J are TRBV6-5 and TRBJ1-6; D not resolved. The V and J ends lost 0 bases and 7 bases respectively, with 13 bases between them. The germline CDR1 and CDR2 sequences are MNHEY and SVGAGI. CDR3 length equals 16 residues. This CDR3 reads CASSYSVRGWNSPLHF. DNA for the CDR3: TGTGCCAGCAGTTACTCGGTACGGGGATGGAATTCACCCCTCCACTTT.

The chain couples TRBV19 to TRBJ2-7, with 13 bases matching TRBD2. V trimming: 5 bases; J trimming: 4 bases; junction bases outside the gene matches: 5. The CDR3 length is 15 residues. Looked up from germline, CDR1 is LNHDA and CDR2 is SQIVND (reference sequence). The CDR3 nucleotides are TGTGCCAGTAGTCCGGGACTAGCGGGAATGTACGAGCAGTACTTC. It is translated as CASSPGLAGMYEQYF.

The genes are TRBV6-6 and TRBJ1-4, with 7 bases that match TRBD1. V gave up 6 bases and J gave up 8 bases; unmatched junction bases: 12. This CDR3 region has 15 residues. Germline CDR1 and CDR2: MNHNY and SVGAGI (reference sequence). The CDR3 DNA reads TGTGCCAGCAGCTACCTCAGGGGGGTAAAGGAAAAACTGTTTTTT. This gives the protein CASSYLRGVKEKLFF.

The CDR3 DNA reads as TGTGCCAGCAGCGGGGACAGGGGGTTCACTGAAGCTTTCTTT. This encodes CASSGDRGFTEAFF. The V and J genes are TRBV9 and TRBJ1-1, with 11 bases lining up with TRBD1. Germline CDR1 reads SGDLS; CDR2 reads YYNGEE. V lost 3 bases, J lost 4 bases, and 2 bases stayed unmatched. This CDR3 spans 14 amino acids.

The chain uses TRBV28 and TRBJ2-3; TRBD2 might be the D (5 bases). CDR3 length: 15 amino acids. Trimming cost V 8 bases and J 6 bases, with 21 bases left between them. The germline V gene encodes CDR1 MDHEN and CDR2 SYDVKM. CDR3 sequence (DNA): TGTGCCAGCTCCCACCCGGCGGGCCTGTCGGATACGCAGTATTTT. This codes for CASSHPAGLSDTQYF.

The genes are TRBV27 and TRBJ2-3; possible D gene TRBD1, 6 bases. Germline V gene lookup returns CDR1 MNHEY and CDR2 SMNVEV (reference sequence). V was pared by 5 bases and J by 4 bases, with 19 bases between. This CDR3 has 16 residues. CDR3 bases: TGTGCCAGCAGTCCCCATGACAGGAAGGGTGCAGATACGCAGTATTTT. Protein product: CASSPHDRKGADTQYF.

This chain connects TRBV29-1 to TRBJ1-5; 9 bases line up with TRBD1. CDR1 SQVTM and CDR2 ANQGSEA come from the germline V gene. The CDR3 covers 15 residues. V was clipped by 6 bases and J by 3 bases; unmatched bases: 9. CDR3 in amino acids: CSVKSGTGNNQPQHF. The CDR3 DNA follows: TGCAGCGTCAAGTCCGGGACAGGGAACAATCAGCCCCAGCATTTT. The full variable domain, completed using reference TRBV29-1 and TRBJ1-5, is SAVISQKPSRDICQRGTSLTIQCQVDSQVTMMFWYRQQPGQSLTLIATANQGSEATYESGFVIDKFPISRPNLTFSTLTVSNMSPEDSSIYLCSVKSGTGNNQPQHFGDGTRLSIL.

The V gene is TRBV14, the J gene TRBJ1-2; perhaps TRBD1 as D (6 bases). The CDR3 has 15 amino acids. Germline CDR1 reads SGHDN; CDR2 reads FVKESK. V was cut by 1 base and J by 8 bases, with 17 bases left in between. The DNA for the CDR3 is TGTGCCAGCAGCCAAGTAGCAGGGGCGACAGCCGGCTACACCTTC. It is translated as CASSQVAGATAGYTF.

V and J are TRBV28 and TRBJ1-1; 8 bases align to TRBD1. In germline, CDR1 is MDHEN, CDR2 SYDVKM. CDR3 size: 14 residues. Trimming at V came to 5 bases and at J to 5 bases, leaving 7 bases not matched to a gene. CDR3 sequence (DNA): TGTGCCAGCAGTCCGGTGACAGGGGATACTGAAGCTTTCTTT. Translating it yields CASSPVTGDTEAFF.

The chain uses TRBV5-1 and TRBJ2-5; D remains unclear. From germline, CDR1 is SGHRS and CDR2 YFSETQ. V was clipped by 5 bases and J by 0 bases, with 11 bases between them. This CDR3 region has 14 residues. DNA of the CDR3: TGCGCCAGCAGTAGTTGGTCGTACCAAGAGACCCAGTACTTC. Its protein product is CASSSWSYQETQYF.

The count of this clone is one. The V gene is TRBV4-2, the J gene TRBJ2-1; no clear D gene. Germline CDR1 reads LGHNA; CDR2 reads YNFKEQ. The CDR3 extends over 11 amino acids. The V gene lost 1 base and the J gene lost 10 bases, with 5 bases spanning the gap. The CDR3 region has the DNA TGTGCCAGCAGCCAAGGAGAGGAGCAGTTCTTC. As protein: CASSQGEEQFF.

The gene calls are TRBV4-2 and TRBJ2-3; unclear D gene. Trimming stripped 2 bases from V and 2 bases from J, with 8 bases between. The germline gives CDR1 LGHNA, CDR2 YNFKEQ. The CDR3 length is 14 residues. The CDR3 sequence is CASSQRGSTDTQYF. In nucleotides, the CDR3 is TGTGCCAGCAGCCAAAGAGGTTCCACAGATACGCAGTATTTT.

In DNA, the CDR3 is TGTGCCAGCAGTTTATCAAAGGGGTACTACGAGCAGTACTTC. Protein: CASSLSKGYYEQYF. The V and J genes are TRBV27 and TRBJ2-7, with D possibly matching TRBD1 (5 bases). Germline assignment: CDR1 MNHEY and CDR2 SMNVEV (reference sequence). The CDR3 runs to 14 residues. V lost 0 bases to trimming and J lost 3 bases, with 9 bases between them.